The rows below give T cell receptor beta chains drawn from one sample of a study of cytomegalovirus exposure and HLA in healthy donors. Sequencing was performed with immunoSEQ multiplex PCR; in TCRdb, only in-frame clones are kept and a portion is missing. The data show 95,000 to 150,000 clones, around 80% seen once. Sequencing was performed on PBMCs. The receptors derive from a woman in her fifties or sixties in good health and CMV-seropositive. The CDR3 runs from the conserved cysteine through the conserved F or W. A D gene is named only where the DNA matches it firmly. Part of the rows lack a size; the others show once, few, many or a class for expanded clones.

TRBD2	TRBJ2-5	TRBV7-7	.	CASSLGASGGQETQYF	TGTGCTAGCAGCTTAGGGGCTAGCGGGGGCCAAGAGACCCAGTACTTC
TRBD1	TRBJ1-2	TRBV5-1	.	CASSLDQGARGYTF	TGCGCCAGCAGCTTGGACCAGGGGGCGCGCGGCTACACCTTC
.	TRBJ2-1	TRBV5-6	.	CASSFLAHNYNEQFF	TGTGCCAGCAGCTTTTTAGCGCACAATTACAATGAGCAGTTCTTC
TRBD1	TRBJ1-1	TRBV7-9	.	CASSFGQGATEAFF	TGTGCCAGCAGCTTTGGGCAGGGGGCGACTGAAGCTTTCTTT
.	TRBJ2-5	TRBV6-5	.	CASSTWETQYF	TGTGCCAGCAGTACTTGGGAGACCCAGTACTTC
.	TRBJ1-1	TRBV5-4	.	CASSGRPTVNTEAFF	TGTGCCAGCAGCGGGAGACCTACGGTGAACACTGAAGCTTTCTTT
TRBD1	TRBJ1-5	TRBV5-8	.	CASSSGQGRQPQHF	TGTGCCAGCAGCTCCGGACAGGGACGTCAGCCCCAGCATTTT
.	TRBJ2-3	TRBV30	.	CAWSGVGATTSTDTQYF	TGTGCCTGGAGTGGGGTAGGGGCCACAACTAGCACAGATACGCAGTATTTT
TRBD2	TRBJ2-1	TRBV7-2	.	CASSLSMLAGGRAEQFF	TGTGCCAGCAGCTTAAGTATGCTAGCGGGGGGAAGGGCTGAGCAGTTCTTC
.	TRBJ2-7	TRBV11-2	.	CASSLERRRGEQYF	TGTGCCAGCAGCTTAGAACGGAGACGGGGCGAGCAGTACTTC
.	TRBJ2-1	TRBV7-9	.	CASSLRASVGNEQFF	TGTGCCAGCAGCTTAAGGGCTAGCGTCGGGAATGAGCAGTTCTTC
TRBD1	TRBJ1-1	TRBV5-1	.	CASSLGTGGGSNTEAFF	TGCGCCAGCAGCTTGGGCACAGGGGGAGGTTCGAACACTGAAGCTTTCTTT
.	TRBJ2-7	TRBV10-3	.	CAISDRDSYEQYF	TGTGCCATCAGTGACAGGGACTCCTACGAGCAGTACTTC
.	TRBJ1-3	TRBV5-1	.	CASSLEQTGNTIYF	TGCGCCAGCAGCTTGGAACAGACTGGAAACACCATATATTTT
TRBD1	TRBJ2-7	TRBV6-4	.	CASSGSPRQGPYEQYF	TGTGCCAGCAGTGGTTCCCCGCGACAGGGGCCCTACGAGCAGTACTTC
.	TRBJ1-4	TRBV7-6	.	CASSPSGSSNEKLFF	TGTGCCAGCAGCCCCTCCGGGTCAAGTAATGAAAAACTGTTTTTT
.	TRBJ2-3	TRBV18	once	CASSPYTGSGDTQYF	TGTGCCAGCTCACCGTATACAGGGTCGGGTGATACGCAGTATTTT
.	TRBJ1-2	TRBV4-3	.	CASSQSRALHGYTF	TGCGCCAGCAGCCAATCCAGGGCACTCCATGGCTACACCTTC
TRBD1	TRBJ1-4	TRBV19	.	CASRAVGTDNEKLFF	TGTGCCAGTAGAGCCGTCGGGACAGATAATGAAAAACTGTTTTTT
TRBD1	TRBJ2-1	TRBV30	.	CAWSPIDRVNEQFF	TGTGCCTGGAGTCCCATCGACAGGGTCAATGAGCAGTTCTTC
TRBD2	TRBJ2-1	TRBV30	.	CAWSGLAGSSYNEQFF	TGTGCCTGGAGTGGGCTAGCGGGGAGCTCCTACAATGAGCAGTTCTTC
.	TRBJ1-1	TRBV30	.	CAWDRLGTEAFF	TGTGCCTGGGACAGATTGGGCACTGAAGCTTTCTTT
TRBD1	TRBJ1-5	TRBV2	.	CASSGDSNQPQHF	TGTGCCAGCAGTGGGGACAGTAATCAGCCCCAGCATTTT
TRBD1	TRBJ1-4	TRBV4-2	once	CASSQGGTGGSLGKLFF	TGTGCCAGCAGCCAAGGCGGGACAGGGGGCAGTTTGGGAAAACTGTTTTTT
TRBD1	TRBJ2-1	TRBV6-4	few	CASSVRQGMGNEQFF	TGTGCCAGCAGTGTAAGACAGGGGATGGGTAATGAGCAGTTCTTC
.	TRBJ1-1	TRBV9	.	CASSVGQGTSNTEAFF	TGTGCCAGCAGCGTAGGGCAGGGCACATCGAACACTGAAGCTTTCTTT
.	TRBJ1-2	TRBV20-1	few	CSASPTGGYTF	TGCAGTGCTAGCCCCACGGGTGGCTACACCTTC
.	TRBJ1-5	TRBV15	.	CATSRILFSTGSSNQPQHF	TGTGCCACCAGCAGGATCCTTTTCTCAACAGGGTCAAGCAATCAGCCCCAGCATTTT
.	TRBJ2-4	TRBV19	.	CASNPGDKNIQYF	TGTGCCAGTAATCCAGGGGACAAAAACATTCAGTACTTC
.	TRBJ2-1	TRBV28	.	CASTRESSYNEQFF	TGTGCCAGCACCCGCGAGAGCTCCTACAATGAGCAGTTCTTC
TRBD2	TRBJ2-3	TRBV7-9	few	CASSSAAGTDTQYF	TGTGCCAGCAGCTCAGCAGCGGGGACAGATACGCAGTATTTT
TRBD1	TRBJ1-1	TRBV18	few	CASSPGDREYTEAFF	TGTGCCAGCTCACCCGGGGACAGGGAGTACACTGAAGCTTTCTTT
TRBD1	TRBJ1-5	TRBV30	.	CAWSSPTGGRLNQPQHF	TGTGCCTGGAGTTCCCCAACAGGGGGTCGACTCAATCAGCCCCAGCATTTT
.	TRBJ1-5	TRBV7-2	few	CASSLVRDQPQHF	TGTGCCAGCAGCTTAGTGAGGGATCAGCCCCAGCATTTT
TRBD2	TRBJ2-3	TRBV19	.	CASSISGRSDTQYF	TGTGCCAGTAGTATAAGCGGGAGATCGGATACGCAGTATTTT
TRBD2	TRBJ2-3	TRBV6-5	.	CASSYRLAGDTQYF	TGTGCCAGCAGTTACAGACTAGCGGGGGATACGCAGTATTTT
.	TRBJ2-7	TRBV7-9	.	CASSSRGPVPEQYF	TGTGCCAGCAGCTCGCGCGGCCCCGTCCCCGAGCAGTACTTC
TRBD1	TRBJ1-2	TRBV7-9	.	CASSSRQGGYYGYTF	TGTGCCAGCAGCTCCCGACAGGGCGGCTACTATGGCTACACCTTC
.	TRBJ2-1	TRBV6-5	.	CASRINNEQFF	TGTGCCAGCAGAATTAACAATGAGCAGTTCTTC
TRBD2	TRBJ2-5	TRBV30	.	CAWRLAGSIETQYF	TGTGCCTGGAGGTTAGCGGGGAGTATCGAGACCCAGTACTTC
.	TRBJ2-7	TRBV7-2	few	CASSRLGAYEQYF	TGTGCCAGCAGCCGCCTAGGGGCCTACGAGCAGTACTTC
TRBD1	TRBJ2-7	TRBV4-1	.	CASSPRQGGDEQYF	TGCGCCAGCAGCCCCAGACAGGGGGGGGACGAGCAGTACTTC
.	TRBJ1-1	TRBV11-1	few	CASSFPQGTNTEAFF	TGTGCCAGCAGCTTCCCACAGGGTACCAACACTGAAGCTTTCTTT
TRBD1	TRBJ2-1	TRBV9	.	CASSGAGTGGSRLYNEQFF	TGTGCCAGCAGTGGAGCCGGGACAGGGGGCTCCCGGCTATACAATGAGCAGTTCTTC
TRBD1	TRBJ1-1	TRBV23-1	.	CASSQSPGQGLEWDTEAFF	TGCGCCAGCAGTCAATCCCCCGGACAGGGCCTGGAATGGGACACTGAAGCTTTCTTT
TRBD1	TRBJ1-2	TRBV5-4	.	CASTRPGTGQANGYTF	TGTGCCAGCACACGCCCCGGGACGGGACAGGCCAATGGCTACACCTTC
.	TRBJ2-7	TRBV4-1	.	CASSHRWGAYEQYF	TGCGCCAGCAGCCACCGATGGGGGGCCTACGAGCAGTACTTC
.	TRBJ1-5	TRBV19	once	CASSIGNQPQHF	TGTGCCAGTAGTATCGGTAATCAGCCCCAGCATTTT